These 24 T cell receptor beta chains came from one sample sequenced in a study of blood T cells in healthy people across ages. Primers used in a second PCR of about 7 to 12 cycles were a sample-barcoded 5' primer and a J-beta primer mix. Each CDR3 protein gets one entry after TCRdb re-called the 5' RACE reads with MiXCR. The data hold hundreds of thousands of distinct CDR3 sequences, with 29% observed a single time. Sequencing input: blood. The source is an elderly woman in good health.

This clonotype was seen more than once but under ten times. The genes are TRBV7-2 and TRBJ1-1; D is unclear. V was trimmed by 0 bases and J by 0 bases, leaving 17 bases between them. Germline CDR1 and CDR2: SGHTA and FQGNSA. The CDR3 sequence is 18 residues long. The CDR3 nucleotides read TGTGCCAGCAGCTTAGCGATGGCCCGAACCGTTCTGAACACTGAAGCTTTCTTT. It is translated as CASSLAMARTVLNTEAFF.

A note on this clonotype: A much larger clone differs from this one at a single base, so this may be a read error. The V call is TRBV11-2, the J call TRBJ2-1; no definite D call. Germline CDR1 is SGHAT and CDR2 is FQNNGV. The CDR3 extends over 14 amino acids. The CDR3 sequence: CAGSPTAPENEQFF. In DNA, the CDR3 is TGTGCCGGCAGCCCAACGGCCCCTGAGAATGAGCAGTTCTTC.

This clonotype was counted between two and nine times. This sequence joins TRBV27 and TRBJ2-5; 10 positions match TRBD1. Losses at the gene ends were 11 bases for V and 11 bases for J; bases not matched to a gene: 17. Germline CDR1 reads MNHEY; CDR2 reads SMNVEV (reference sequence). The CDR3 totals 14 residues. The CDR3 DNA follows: TGTGCCGGCGAGAGGACAGGGGGAACCTACGGGCAGTACTTC. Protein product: CAGERTGGTYGQYF.

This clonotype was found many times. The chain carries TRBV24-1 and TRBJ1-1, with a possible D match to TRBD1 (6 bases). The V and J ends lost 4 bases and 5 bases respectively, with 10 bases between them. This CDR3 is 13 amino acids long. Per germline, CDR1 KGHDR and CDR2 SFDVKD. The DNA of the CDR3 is TGTGCCACCAGTGAGTCACAGGGAACTGAAGCTTTCTTT. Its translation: CATSESQGTEAFF.

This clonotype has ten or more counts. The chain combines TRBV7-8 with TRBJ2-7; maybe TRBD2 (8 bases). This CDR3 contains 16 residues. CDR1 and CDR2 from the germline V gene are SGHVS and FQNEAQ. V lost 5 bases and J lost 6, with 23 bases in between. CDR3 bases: TGTGCCAGCAGCCCGACGGGACAGCGGGGGCTCGGCGAGCAGTACTTC. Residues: CASSPTGQRGLGEQYF.

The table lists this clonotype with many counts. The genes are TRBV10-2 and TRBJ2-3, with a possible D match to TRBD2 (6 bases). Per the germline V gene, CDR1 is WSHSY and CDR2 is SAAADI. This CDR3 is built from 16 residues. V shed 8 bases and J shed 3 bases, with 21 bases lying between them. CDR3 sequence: CASEGPGGVGTDTQYF. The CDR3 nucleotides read TGCGCCAGCGAGGGGCCCGGGGGAGTCGGGACAGATACGCAGTATTTT.

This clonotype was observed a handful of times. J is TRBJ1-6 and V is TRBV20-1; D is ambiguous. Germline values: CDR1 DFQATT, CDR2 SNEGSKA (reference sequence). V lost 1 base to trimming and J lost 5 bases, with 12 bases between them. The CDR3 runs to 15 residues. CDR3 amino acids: CSARGRVPNNSPLHF. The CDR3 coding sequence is TGCAGTGCTAGAGGGCGTGTACCTAATAATTCACCCCTCCACTTT.

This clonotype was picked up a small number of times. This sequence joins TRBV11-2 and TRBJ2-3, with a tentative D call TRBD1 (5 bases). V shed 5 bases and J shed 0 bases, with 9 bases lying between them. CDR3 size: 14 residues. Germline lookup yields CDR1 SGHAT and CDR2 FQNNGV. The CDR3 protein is CASSQRQSTDTQYF. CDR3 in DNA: TGTGCCAGCAGCCAACGACAGAGCACAGATACGCAGTATTTT.

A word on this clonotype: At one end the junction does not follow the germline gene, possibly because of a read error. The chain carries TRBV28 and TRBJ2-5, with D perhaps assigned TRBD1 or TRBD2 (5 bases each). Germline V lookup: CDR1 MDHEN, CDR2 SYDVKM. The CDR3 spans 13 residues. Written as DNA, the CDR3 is TGTGCCAGCAAACAGCAGGGAGAGGAGACCCGGTACTTC. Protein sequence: CASKQQGEETRYF.

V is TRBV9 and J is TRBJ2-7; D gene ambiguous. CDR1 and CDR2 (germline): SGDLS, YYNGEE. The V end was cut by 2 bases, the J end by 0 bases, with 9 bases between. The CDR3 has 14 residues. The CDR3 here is CASSVGLSSYEQYF. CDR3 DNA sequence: TGTGCCAGCAGCGTTGGGCTGAGCTCCTACGAGCAGTACTTC.

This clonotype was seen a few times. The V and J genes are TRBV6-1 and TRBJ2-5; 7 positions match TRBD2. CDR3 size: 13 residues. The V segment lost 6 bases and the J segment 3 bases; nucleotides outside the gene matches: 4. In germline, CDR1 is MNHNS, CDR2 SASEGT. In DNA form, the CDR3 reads TGTGCCAGCAGGGCAGGGACTAAAGAGACCCAGTACTTC. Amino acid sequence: CASRAGTKETQYF.

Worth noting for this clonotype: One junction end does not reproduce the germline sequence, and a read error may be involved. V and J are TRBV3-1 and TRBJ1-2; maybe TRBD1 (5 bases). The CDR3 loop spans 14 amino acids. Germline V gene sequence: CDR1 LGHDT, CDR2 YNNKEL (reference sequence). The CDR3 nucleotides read TGTGCCAGCAGCTATAGGGGAGGTAACTGTGGCTACACCTTC. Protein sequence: CASSYRGGNCGYTF.

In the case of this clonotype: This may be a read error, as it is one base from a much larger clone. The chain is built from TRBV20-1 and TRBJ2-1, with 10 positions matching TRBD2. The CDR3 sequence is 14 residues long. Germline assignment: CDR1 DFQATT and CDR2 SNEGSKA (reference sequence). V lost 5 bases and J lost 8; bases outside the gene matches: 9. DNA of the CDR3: TGCAGTGCTCCCCAGAGCGGGGGGGCGTATGAGCAGTTCTTC. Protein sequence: CSAPQSGGAYEQFF.

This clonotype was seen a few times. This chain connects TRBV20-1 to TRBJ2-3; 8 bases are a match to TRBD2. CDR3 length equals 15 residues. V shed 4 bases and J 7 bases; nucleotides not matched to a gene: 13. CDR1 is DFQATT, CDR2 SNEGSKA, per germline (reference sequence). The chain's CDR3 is CSATGEAGGWYTQYF. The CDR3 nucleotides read TGCAGTGCTACCGGGGAGGCGGGGGGCTGGTATACGCAGTATTTT.

Here the CDR3 reads CASSYYGRGNTGELFF. CDR3 coding DNA: TGTGCCAGCAGTTACTACGGGAGGGGGAACACCGGGGAGCTGTTTTTT. The chain joins TRBV6-2 or TRBV6-3 to TRBJ2-2, with 8 bases that match TRBD2. V was clipped by 1 base and J by 1 base; unmatched bases: 2. Germline CDR1 and CDR2: MNHEY and SVGEGT. The CDR3 extends over 16 amino acids.

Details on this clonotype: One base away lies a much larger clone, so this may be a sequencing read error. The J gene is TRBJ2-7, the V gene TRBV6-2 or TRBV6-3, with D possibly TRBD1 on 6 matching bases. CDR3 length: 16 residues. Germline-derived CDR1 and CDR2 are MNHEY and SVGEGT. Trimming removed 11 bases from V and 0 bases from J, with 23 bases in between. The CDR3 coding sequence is TGTGCCGGCACCTCACGACAGGCGAGTGGCTCCTACGAGCAGTACTTC. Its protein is CAGTSRQASGSYEQYF.

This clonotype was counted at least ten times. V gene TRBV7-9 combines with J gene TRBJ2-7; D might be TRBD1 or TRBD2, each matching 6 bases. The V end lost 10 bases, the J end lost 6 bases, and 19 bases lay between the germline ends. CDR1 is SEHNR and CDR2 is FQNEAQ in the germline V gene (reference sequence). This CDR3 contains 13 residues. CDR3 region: CATLTPGGSEQYF. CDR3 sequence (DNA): TGTGCCACCCTAACCCCCGGGGGCAGCGAGCAGTACTTC.

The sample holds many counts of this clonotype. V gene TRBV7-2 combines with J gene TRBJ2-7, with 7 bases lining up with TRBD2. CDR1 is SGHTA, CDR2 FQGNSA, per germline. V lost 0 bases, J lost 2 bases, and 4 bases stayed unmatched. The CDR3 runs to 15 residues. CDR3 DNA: TGTGCCAGCAGCTTAGCGGGAGGGTACCCCTACGAGCAGTACTTC. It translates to CASSLAGGYPYEQYF.

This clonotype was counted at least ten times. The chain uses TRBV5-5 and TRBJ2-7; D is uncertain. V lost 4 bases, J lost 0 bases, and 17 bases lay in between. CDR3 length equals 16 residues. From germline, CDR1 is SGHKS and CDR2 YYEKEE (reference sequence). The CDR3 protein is CASSRQDTTLSYEQYF. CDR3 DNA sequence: TGTGCCAGCAGCCGTCAAGATACGACCCTCTCCTACGAGCAGTACTTC.

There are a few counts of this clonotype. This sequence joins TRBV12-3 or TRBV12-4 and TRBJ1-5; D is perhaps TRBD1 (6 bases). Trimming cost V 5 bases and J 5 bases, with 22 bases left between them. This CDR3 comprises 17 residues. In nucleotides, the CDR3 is TGTGCCAGCAGTCGAGGGGGGGGTTTTTCAAGGGATCAGCCCCAGCATTTT. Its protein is CASSRGGGFSRDQPQHF.

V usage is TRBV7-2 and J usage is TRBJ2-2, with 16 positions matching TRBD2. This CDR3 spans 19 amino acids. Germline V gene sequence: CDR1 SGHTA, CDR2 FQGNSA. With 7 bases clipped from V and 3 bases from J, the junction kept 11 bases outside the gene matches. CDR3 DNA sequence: TGTGCCAGCACCACCGCGGGACTAGCGGGGGGGACTTACACCGGGGAGCTGTTTTTT. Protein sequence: CASTTAGLAGGTYTGELFF.

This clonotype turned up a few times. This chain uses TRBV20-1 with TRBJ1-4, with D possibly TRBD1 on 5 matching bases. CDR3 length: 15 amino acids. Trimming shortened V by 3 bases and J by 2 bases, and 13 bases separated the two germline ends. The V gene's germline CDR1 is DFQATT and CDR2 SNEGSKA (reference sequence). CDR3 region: CSASPRGATNEKLFF. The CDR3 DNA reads TGCAGTGCTAGCCCGAGAGGGGCGACTAATGAAAAACTGTTTTTT.

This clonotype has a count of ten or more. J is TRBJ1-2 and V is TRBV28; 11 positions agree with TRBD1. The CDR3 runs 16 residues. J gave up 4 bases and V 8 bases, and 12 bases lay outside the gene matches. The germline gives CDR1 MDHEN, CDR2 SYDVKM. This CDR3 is CASAAHRTGGGYGYTF. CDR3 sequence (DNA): TGTGCCAGCGCCGCCCATCGGACAGGGGGCGGCTATGGCTACACCTTC.

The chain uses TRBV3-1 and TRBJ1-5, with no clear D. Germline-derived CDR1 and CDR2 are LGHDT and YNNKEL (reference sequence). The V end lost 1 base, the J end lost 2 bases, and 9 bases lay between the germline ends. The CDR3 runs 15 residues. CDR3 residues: CASSQAPGGNQPQHF. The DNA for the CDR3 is TGTGCCAGCAGCCAAGCGCCCGGGGGCAATCAGCCCCAGCATTTT.